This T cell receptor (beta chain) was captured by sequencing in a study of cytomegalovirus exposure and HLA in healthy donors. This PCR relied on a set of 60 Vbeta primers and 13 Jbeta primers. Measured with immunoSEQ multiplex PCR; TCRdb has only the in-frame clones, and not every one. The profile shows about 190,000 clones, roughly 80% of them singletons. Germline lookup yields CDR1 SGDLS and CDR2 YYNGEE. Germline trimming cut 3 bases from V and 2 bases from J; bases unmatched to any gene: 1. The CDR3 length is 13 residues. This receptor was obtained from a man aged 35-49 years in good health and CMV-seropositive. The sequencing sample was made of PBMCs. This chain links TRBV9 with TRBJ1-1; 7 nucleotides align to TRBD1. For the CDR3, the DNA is TGTGCCAGCAGCGAGGGGGCCAACACTGAAGCTTTCTTT. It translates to CASSEGANTEAFF.